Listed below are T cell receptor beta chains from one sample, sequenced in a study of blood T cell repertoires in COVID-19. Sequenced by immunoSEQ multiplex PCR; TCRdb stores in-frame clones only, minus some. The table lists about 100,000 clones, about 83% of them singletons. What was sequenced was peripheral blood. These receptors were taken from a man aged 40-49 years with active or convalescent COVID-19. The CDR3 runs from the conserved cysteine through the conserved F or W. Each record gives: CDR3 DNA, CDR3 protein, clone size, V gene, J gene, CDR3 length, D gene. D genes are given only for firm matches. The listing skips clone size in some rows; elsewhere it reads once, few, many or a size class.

CDR3nt: TGCGCCAGCAGCTCGATGTTAGCGGGGGGGAAAGAGACCCAGTACTTC; CDR3aa: CASSSMLAGGKETQYF; abundance: few; v_gene: TRBV5-1; j_gene: TRBJ2-5; len: 16; d_gene: TRBD2
CDR3nt: TGCGCCAGCAGCTTTTATACAGGGAAAATGGGGTCCTCTGGGGCCAACGTCCTGACTTTC; CDR3aa: CASSFYTGKMGSSGANVLTF; abundance: -; v_gene: TRBV5-1; j_gene: TRBJ2-6; len: 20; d_gene: -
CDR3nt: TGTGCCAGTAGTACGAGGACAGGGCGGCGGACTGAAGCTTTCTTT; CDR3aa: CASSTRTGRRTEAFF; abundance: -; v_gene: TRBV19; j_gene: TRBJ1-1; len: 15; d_gene: TRBD1
CDR3nt: TGTGCCAGCAGCCTTATGGACAGGGTCGCTTCACCCCTCCACTTT; CDR3aa: CASSLMDRVASPLHF; abundance: many; v_gene: TRBV14; j_gene: TRBJ1-6; len: 15; d_gene: TRBD1
CDR3nt: TGTGCCAGCAGCGTGGCCCACGGGGTAGGGGGTTCACCCCTCCACTTT; CDR3aa: CASSVAHGVGGSPLHF; abundance: -; v_gene: TRBV9; j_gene: TRBJ1-6; len: 16; d_gene: -
CDR3nt: TGTGCCAGCAGCGTAGAGAATGGTGGGAGGGACGAGACCCAGTACTTC; CDR3aa: CASSVENGGRDETQYF; abundance: -; v_gene: TRBV9; j_gene: TRBJ2-5; len: 16; d_gene: TRBD2
CDR3nt: TGTGCCAGCAGCTTAAGGGGCACCCTCTATGGCTACACCTTC; CDR3aa: CASSLRGTLYGYTF; abundance: -; v_gene: TRBV7-3; j_gene: TRBJ1-2; len: 14; d_gene: -
CDR3nt: TGCAGCGCCTCTCGCACAGGGGGGTCAGGCGAGCAGTACTTC; CDR3aa: CSASRTGGSGEQYF; abundance: -; v_gene: TRBV29-1; j_gene: TRBJ2-7; len: 14; d_gene: TRBD1
CDR3nt: TGTGCCAGCAGCCAAGGAGCCCGTAACAGGGGATTTAAGGGCTACACCTTC; CDR3aa: CASSQGARNRGFKGYTF; abundance: -; v_gene: TRBV14; j_gene: TRBJ1-2; len: 17; d_gene: TRBD1
CDR3nt: TGTGCCAGCAGCTTGCCGGGACTAGCGGGGGGTGGGACAGATACGCAGTATTTT; CDR3aa: CASSLPGLAGGGTDTQYF; abundance: -; v_gene: TRBV11-2; j_gene: TRBJ2-3; len: 18; d_gene: TRBD2
CDR3nt: TGTGCCAGCAGAGGAGCGGGGGAGGGCACTGAAGCTTTCTTT; CDR3aa: CASRGAGEGTEAFF; abundance: -; v_gene: TRBV2; j_gene: TRBJ1-1; len: 14; d_gene: -
CDR3nt: TGTGCCATCATCCCGGGGGGATCCACTGAAGCTTTCTTT; CDR3aa: CAIIPGGSTEAFF; abundance: -; v_gene: TRBV10-3; j_gene: TRBJ1-1; len: 13; d_gene: -
CDR3nt: TGTGCTAGCAGCTCCGGTTTTGCTGGGGGAGGGACAGAGCAGTTCTTC; CDR3aa: CASSSGFAGGGTEQFF; abundance: -; v_gene: TRBV7-7; j_gene: TRBJ2-1; len: 16; d_gene: -
CDR3nt: TGTGCCAGCAGTTTATCTTTCTGGGACAATCAGAGGACTGAAGCTTTCTTT; CDR3aa: CASSLSFWDNQRTEAFF; abundance: -; v_gene: TRBV27; j_gene: TRBJ1-1; len: 17; d_gene: -
CDR3nt: TGTGCCAGTAGTACCCGACAGGGGGCTGATGGCTACACCTTC; CDR3aa: CASSTRQGADGYTF; abundance: -; v_gene: TRBV19; j_gene: TRBJ1-2; len: 14; d_gene: TRBD1
CDR3nt: TGTGCCAGTAGGGACAGAGAGACCCAGTACTTC; CDR3aa: CASRDRETQYF; abundance: few; v_gene: TRBV19; j_gene: TRBJ2-5; len: 11; d_gene: -
CDR3nt: TGTGCCAGCAGCCAGGGACTAGCGCACGCTAGCACAGATACGCAGTATTTT; CDR3aa: CASSQGLAHASTDTQYF; abundance: -; v_gene: TRBV5-5; j_gene: TRBJ2-3; len: 17; d_gene: TRBD2
CDR3nt: TGTGCCAGCAGCTTATCGAATTCACCCCTCCACTTT; CDR3aa: CASSLSNSPLHF; abundance: -; v_gene: TRBV11-2; j_gene: TRBJ1-6; len: 12; d_gene: -
CDR3nt: TGTGCCATCAGTGAACCGGGACAGGGGGCAGAGACCCAGTACTTC; CDR3aa: CAISEPGQGAETQYF; abundance: few; v_gene: TRBV10-3; j_gene: TRBJ2-5; len: 15; d_gene: TRBD1
CDR3nt: TGTGCGTCCTGGATCGGGAGCACAGATACGCAGTATTTT; CDR3aa: CASWIGSTDTQYF; abundance: -; v_gene: TRBV5-6; j_gene: TRBJ2-3; len: 13; d_gene: -
CDR3nt: TGTGCCAGCAGACACCCGGGACAGTCGAGGACTGAAGCTTTCTTT; CDR3aa: CASRHPGQSRTEAFF; abundance: once; v_gene: TRBV11-2; j_gene: TRBJ1-1; len: 15; d_gene: TRBD1